This paragraph reports one TCR beta chain. What it binds is not known. Rearranged V-D-J TRB sequences were amplified with a mixed TRB-A/B primer pool. TCRdb reanalysed the multiplex PCR reads using MiXCR and keeps one entry per CDR3 protein. The data show roughly 10,000 distinct CDR3 sequences, roughly 25% seen once. This sample was taken from a study of T cell repertoires in aging, cancer and after chemotherapy. About the study: Donor ages fell into six groups from 30 or younger up to 70 or older. Broader study findings: Rebound thymic output was suggested by rising median generation probability during chemotherapy in each cancer cohort. Untreated cancer patients had significantly lower blood TCR diversity than age-matched healthy donors.

Amplification of TCR beta used genomic DNA extracted from peripheral blood. CDR3 length: 17 residues. With V trimmed by 4 bases and J by 2 bases, 11 bases remained unmatched. Germline V gives CDR1 SGDLS, CDR2 YYNGEE. The TCR originated in a human donor in good health. Sequenced material: blood. The chain recombines TRBV9 with TRBJ2-1; 8 bases align to TRBD1. The CDR3 loop is CASSSPARGQAYNEQFF. Here the CDR3 DNA reads TGTGCCAGCAGCTCTCCCGCGCGGGGACAGGCCTACAATGAGCAGTTCTTC.